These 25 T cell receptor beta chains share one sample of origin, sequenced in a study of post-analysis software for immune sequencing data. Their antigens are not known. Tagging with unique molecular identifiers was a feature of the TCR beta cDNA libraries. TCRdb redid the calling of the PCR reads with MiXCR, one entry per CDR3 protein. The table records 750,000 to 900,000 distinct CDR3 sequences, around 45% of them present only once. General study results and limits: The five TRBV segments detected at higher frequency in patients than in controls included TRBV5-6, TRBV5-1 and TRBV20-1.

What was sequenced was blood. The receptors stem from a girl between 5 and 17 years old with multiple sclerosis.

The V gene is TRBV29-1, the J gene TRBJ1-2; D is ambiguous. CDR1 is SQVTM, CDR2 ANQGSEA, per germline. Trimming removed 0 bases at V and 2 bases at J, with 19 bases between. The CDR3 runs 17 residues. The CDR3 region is CSVEDRRQPTTNYGYTF. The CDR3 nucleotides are TGCAGCGTTGAAGATCGGCGGCAGCCCACGACGAACTATGGCTACACCTTC.

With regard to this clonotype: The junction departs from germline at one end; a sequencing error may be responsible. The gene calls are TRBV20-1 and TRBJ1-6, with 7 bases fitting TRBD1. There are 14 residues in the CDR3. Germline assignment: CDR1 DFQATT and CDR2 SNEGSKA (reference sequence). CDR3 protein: CSALTGTGNSPPHF. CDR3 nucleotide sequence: TGCAGTGCTCTGACAGGGACGGGAAATTCACCCCCCCACTTT.

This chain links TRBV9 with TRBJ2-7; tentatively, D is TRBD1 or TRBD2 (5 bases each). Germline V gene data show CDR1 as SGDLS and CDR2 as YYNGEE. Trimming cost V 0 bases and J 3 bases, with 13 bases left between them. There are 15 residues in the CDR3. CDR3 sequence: CASSVAGMGDYEQYF. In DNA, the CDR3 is TGTGCCAGCAGCGTAGCTGGCATGGGGGACTACGAGCAGTACTTC.

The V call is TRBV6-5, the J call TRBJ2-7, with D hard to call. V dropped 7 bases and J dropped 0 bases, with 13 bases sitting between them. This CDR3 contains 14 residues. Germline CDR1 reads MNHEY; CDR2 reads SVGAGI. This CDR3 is CASTRDITSYEQYF. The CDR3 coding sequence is TGTGCCAGCACTAGAGACATAACCTCCTACGAGCAGTACTTC.

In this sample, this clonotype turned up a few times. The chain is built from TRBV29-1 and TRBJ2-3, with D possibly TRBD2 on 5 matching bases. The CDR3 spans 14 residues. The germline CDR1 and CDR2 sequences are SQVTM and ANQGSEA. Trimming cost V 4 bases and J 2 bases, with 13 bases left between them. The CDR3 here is CSVAYSASTDTQYF. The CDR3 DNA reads TGCAGCGTTGCATATAGCGCCTCCACAGATACGCAGTATTTT.

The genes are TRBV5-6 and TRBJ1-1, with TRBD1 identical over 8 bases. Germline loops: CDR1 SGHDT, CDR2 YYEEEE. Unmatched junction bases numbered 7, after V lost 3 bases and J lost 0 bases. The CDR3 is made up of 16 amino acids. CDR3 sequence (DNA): TGTGCCAGCAGCTCGGGACAGGAACCTATGAACACTGAAGCTTTCTTT. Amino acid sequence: CASSSGQEPMNTEAFF.

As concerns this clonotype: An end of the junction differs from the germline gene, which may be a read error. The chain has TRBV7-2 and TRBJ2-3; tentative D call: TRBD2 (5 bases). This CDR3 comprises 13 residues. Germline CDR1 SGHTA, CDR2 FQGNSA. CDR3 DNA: TGTGCCGGCAGCGGCCGGGTTTCAGATACGCAGTATTTT. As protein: CAGSGRVSDTQYF.

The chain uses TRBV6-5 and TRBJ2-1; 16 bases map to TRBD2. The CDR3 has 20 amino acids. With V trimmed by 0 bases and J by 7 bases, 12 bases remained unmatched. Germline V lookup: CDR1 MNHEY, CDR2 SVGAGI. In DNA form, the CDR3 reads TGTGCCAGCAGTTACTCAGAAGGCCCGGGACTAGCGGGAGGGGGTAATGAGCAGTTCTTC. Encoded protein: CASSYSEGPGLAGGGNEQFF.

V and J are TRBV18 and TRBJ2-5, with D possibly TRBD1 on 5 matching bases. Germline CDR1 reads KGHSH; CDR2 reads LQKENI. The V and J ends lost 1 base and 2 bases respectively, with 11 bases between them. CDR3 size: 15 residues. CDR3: CASSPQGSPQETQYF. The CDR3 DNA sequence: TGTGCCAGCTCACCACAGGGGTCCCCTCAAGAGACCCAGTACTTC.

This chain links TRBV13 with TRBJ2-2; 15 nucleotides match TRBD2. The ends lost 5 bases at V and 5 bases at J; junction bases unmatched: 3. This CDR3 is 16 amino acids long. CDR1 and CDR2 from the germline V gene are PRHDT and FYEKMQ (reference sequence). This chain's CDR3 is CASSPGLAGGTGELFF. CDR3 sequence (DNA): TGTGCCAGCAGCCCGGGACTAGCGGGAGGAACCGGGGAGCTGTTTTTT. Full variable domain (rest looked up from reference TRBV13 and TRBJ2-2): AAGVIQSPRHLIKEKRETATLKCYPIPRHDTVYWYQQGPGQDPQFLISFYEKMQSDKGSIPDRFSAQQFSDYHSELNMSSLELGDSALYFCASSPGLAGGTGELFFGEGSRLTVL.

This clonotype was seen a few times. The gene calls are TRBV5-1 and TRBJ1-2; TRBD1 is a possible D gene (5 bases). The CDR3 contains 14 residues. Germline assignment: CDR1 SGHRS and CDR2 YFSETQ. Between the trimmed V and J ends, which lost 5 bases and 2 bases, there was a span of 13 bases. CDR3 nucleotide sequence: TGCGCCAGCAGGAGTGCAGGGCTCAACTATGGCTACACCTTC. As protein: CASRSAGLNYGYTF.

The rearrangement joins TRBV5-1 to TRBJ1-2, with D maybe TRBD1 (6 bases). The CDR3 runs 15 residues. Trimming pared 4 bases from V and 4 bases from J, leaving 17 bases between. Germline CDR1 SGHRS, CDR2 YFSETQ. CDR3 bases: TGCGCCAGCAGCCCCGAGTCCGGGGGCGGCTATGGCTACACCTTC. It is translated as CASSPESGGGYGYTF.

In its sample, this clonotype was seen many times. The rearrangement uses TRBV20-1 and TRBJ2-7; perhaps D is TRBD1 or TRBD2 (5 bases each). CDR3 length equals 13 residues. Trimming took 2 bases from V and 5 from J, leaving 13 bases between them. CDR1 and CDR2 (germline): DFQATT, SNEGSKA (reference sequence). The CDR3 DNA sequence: TGCAGTGCTAGACGAGGGGTAGTTAACGAGCAGTACTTC. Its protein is CSARRGVVNEQYF.

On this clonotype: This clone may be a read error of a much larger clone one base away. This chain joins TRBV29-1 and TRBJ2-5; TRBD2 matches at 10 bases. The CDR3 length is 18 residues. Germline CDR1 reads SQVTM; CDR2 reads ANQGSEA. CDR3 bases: TGCAGGGCCCGATCTGGGACCGTAGCGGGAGGATTTGGAGAGACCCAGTACTTC. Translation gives CRARSGTVAGGFGETQYF.

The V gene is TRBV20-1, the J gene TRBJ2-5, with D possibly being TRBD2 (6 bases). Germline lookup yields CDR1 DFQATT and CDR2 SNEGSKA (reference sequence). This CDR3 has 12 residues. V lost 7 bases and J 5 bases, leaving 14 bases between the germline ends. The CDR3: CSVRSGGETQYF. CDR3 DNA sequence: TGCAGTGTGCGAAGCGGAGGGGAGACCCAGTACTTC.

The CDR3 protein is CASSPTAQRYGYTF. The CDR3 nucleotides read TGTGCCAGCAGCCCCACCGCACAGCGCTATGGCTACACCTTC. This rearrangement joins TRBV13 to TRBJ1-2; D unclear. V was pared by 5 bases and J by 4 bases, with 14 bases between. Germline CDR1 reads PRHDT; CDR2 reads FYEKMQ (reference sequence). CDR3 size: 14 residues.

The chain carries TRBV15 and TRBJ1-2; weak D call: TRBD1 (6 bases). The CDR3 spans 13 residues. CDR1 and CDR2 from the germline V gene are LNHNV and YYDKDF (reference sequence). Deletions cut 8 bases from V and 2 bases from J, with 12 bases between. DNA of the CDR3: TGTGCCACCGAACAGGGCAAAAACTATGGCTACACCTTC. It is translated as CATEQGKNYGYTF.

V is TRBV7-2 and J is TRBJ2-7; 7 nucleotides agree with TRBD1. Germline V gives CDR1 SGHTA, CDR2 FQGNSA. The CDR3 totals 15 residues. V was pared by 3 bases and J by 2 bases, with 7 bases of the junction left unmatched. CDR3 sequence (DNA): TGTGCCAGCAGCTTGGGTACGGGACAGCCCTACGAGCAGTACTTC. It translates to CASSLGTGQPYEQYF.

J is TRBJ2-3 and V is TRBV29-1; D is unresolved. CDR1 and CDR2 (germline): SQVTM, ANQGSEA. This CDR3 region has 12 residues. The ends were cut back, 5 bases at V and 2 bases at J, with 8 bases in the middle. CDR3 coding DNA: TGCAGCGTTTCCAAGGACACAGATACGCAGTATTTT. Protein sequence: CSVSKDTDTQYF.

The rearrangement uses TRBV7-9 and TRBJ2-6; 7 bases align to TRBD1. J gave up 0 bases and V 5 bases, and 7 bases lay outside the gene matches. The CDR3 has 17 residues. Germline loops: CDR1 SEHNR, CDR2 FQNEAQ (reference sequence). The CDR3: CASSQRQGFSGANVLTF. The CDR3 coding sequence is TGTGCCAGCAGCCAGAGACAGGGATTCTCTGGGGCCAACGTCCTGACTTTC.

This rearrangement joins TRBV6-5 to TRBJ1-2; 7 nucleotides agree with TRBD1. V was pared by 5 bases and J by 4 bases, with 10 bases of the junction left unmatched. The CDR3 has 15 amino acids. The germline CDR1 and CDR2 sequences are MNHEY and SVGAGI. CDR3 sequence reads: CASSETQGPPYGYTF. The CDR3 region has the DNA TGTGCCAGCAGTGAGACACAGGGGCCACCCTATGGCTACACCTTC.

The chain's CDR3 is CASSLAPGGLAFVGDEQFF. CDR3 DNA: TGTGCCAGCAGTTTAGCGCCTGGGGGACTAGCGTTTGTTGGCGATGAGCAGTTCTTC. This chain uses TRBV12-3 or TRBV12-4 with TRBJ2-1; 10 bases line up with TRBD2. V shed 0 bases, J shed 8 bases, and the junction held 16 bases outside the gene matches. This CDR3 has 19 amino acids.

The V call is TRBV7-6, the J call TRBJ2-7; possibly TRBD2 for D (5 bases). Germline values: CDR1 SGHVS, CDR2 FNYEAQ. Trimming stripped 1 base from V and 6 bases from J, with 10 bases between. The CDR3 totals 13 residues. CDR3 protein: CASSLDGGLEQYF. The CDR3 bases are TGTGCCAGCAGCTTAGACGGAGGTCTCGAGCAGTACTTC. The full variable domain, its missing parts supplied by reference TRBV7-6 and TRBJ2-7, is GAGVSQSPRYKVTKRGQDVALRCDPISGHVSLYWYRQALGQGPEFLTYFNYEAQQDKSGLPNDRFSAERPEGSISTLTIQRTEQRDSAMYRCASSLDGGLEQYFGPGTRLTVT.

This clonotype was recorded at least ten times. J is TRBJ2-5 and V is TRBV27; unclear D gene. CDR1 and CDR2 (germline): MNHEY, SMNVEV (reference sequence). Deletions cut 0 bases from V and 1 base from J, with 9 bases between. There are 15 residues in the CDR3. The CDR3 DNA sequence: TGTGCCAGCAGTTTATCGGGCCAGGCCCAAGAGACCCAGTACTTC. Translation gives CASSLSGQAQETQYF.

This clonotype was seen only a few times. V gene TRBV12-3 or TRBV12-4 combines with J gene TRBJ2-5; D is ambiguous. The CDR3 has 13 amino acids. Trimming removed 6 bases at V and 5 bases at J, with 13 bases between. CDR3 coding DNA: TGTGCCAGCAGACCCGGGCCAGTGGAGACCCAGTACTTC. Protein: CASRPGPVETQYF.